Each of the 25 T cell receptor beta chains below was sequenced from the same sample in a study of CD8+CD57+ T cells in acquired aplastic anemia. CDR3 and TCR beta VDJ profiling relied on genomic DNA as the template. MiXCR, run by TCRdb on the reads, gives a single entry per CDR3 protein. Of around 180,000 distinct CDR3 sequences in the sample, about 60% were seen once. The sequenced sample was sorted CD4+, CD8+, or CD8+CD57+ T cells (not recorded which) from PBMCs. Source of these receptors: a human donor in good health.

As for this clonotype: This sequence may be a read error, since a much larger clone differs from it by one base. The J gene is TRBJ1-1, the V gene TRBV30; D is perhaps TRBD1 (5 bases). The germline V and J ends were trimmed by 3 bases and 1 base, with 6 bases remaining between them. Germline CDR1 GTSNPN, CDR2 SVGIG (reference sequence). The CDR3 is made up of 12 amino acids. CDR3 bases: TGTGCCTGGAGAGGGACGAACACTGAAGCTTTCTTT. Translation gives CAWRGTNTEAFF. The full variable domain, its missing parts supplied by reference TRBV30 and TRBJ1-1, is SQTIHQWPATLVQPVGSPLSLECTVEGTSNPNLYWYRQAAGRGLQLLFYSVGIGQISSEVPQNLSASRPQDRQFILSSKKLLLSDSGFYLCAWRGTNTEAFFGQGTRLTVV.

V usage is TRBV5-1 and J usage is TRBJ1-2, with D possibly matching TRBD1 (5 bases). Germline-derived CDR1 and CDR2 are SGHRS and YFSETQ. The CDR3 contains 16 residues. The V gene lost 4 bases and the J gene lost 0 bases, with 16 bases spanning the gap. DNA for the CDR3: TGCGCCAGCAGCCTTACGTTCAGGGAAACTAACTATGGCTACACCTTC. The encoded protein is CASSLTFRETNYGYTF.

The rearrangement links TRBV25-1 to TRBJ1-2; 7 bases fit TRBD1. The V segment lost 4 bases and the J segment 3 bases; nucleotides outside the gene matches: 5. Germline CDR1 is MGHDK and CDR2 is SYGVNS. This CDR3 is built from 14 residues. The CDR3 region has the DNA TGTGCCAGCAGTGCCATGCAGGGGGACTATGGCTACACCTTC. Protein sequence: CASSAMQGDYGYTF.

This chain uses TRBV20-1 with TRBJ2-7; D is ambiguous. The CDR3 loop spans 15 amino acids. CDR1 is DFQATT and CDR2 is SNEGSKA in the germline V gene (reference sequence). The V end was cut by 0 bases, the J end by 1 base, with 13 bases between. The CDR3 here is CSARDFRTDSYEQYF. CDR3 DNA: TGCAGTGCTAGAGATTTTAGAACGGATTCCTACGAGCAGTACTTC.

The CDR3 loop is CASSTPSGREGTSSYEQYF. The CDR3 nucleotides read TGCGCCAGCAGCACCCCCTCAGGGCGGGAGGGAACGAGCTCCTACGAGCAGTACTTC. The chain couples TRBV5-1 to TRBJ2-7, with 9 positions matching TRBD2. Germline V gives CDR1 SGHRS, CDR2 YFSETQ. The CDR3 consists of 19 residues. The junction had 17 bases not matched to a gene; V was cut back by 4 bases and J by 0 bases.

The gene calls are TRBV27 and TRBJ2-7; 8 nucleotides agree with TRBD1. The CDR3 runs 17 residues. V gave up 4 bases and J gave up 1 base; unmatched junction bases: 12. CDR1 is MNHEY, CDR2 SMNVEV, per germline (reference sequence). CDR3 sequence reads: CASSSRVGGQVSYEQYF. CDR3 DNA sequence: TGTGCCAGCAGTTCAAGAGTGGGGGGACAGGTATCCTACGAGCAGTACTTC.

This CDR3 is CASRKIYGRGRPYSYEQYF. The CDR3 DNA reads TGTGCCAGCAGGAAGATTTATGGGAGGGGGCGTCCGTATTCCTACGAGCAGTACTTC. The V call is TRBV25-1, the J call TRBJ2-7; either TRBD1 or TRBD2 may fit D (7 bases each). The CDR3 runs to 19 residues. Trimming cost V 6 bases and J 1 base, with 28 bases left between them. Germline values: CDR1 MGHDK, CDR2 SYGVNS.

Remarks on this clonotype: The junction shows a germline mismatch at one end, possibly a read error. This rearrangement joins TRBV10-3 to TRBJ2-1; perhaps TRBD1 as D (6 bases). Germline CDR1 is ENHRY and CDR2 is SYGVKD. The CDR3 has 11 amino acids. DNA for the CDR3: TGTGCCATCAGTGGGGACAATGGGCAGTTCTTC. Its protein product is CAISGDNGQFF.

The gene calls are TRBV14 and TRBJ2-5; D may be TRBD1 or TRBD2 (6 bases each). CDR3 length: 15 residues. Trimming shortened V by 1 base and J by 7 bases, and 16 bases separated the two germline ends. The germline V gene has CDR1 SGHDN and CDR2 FVKESK. This chain's CDR3 is CASSQAGGGVGTQYF. The CDR3 DNA reads as TGTGCCAGCAGCCAAGCCGGGGGCGGCGTAGGGACCCAGTACTTC.

This chain connects TRBV24-1 to TRBJ1-2, with D perhaps matching TRBD1 (5 bases). V was shortened by 1 base and J by 8 bases, with 16 bases between the two germline ends. Germline V gene lookup returns CDR1 KGHDR and CDR2 SFDVKD. The CDR3 runs 15 residues. The CDR3 loop reads CATSDLPGGEGGYTF. As DNA, the CDR3 is TGTGCCACCAGTGATTTACCCGGGGGTGAGGGCGGCTACACCTTC.

The V call is TRBV7-3, the J call TRBJ2-7, with 9 positions matching TRBD2. Trimming cost V 1 base and J 0 bases; bases outside gene matches: 1. The CDR3 sequence is 15 residues long. Looked up from germline, CDR1 is SGHTA and CDR2 is FQGTGA. CDR3 protein: CASSLRAGGSYEQYF. CDR3 bases: TGTGCCAGCAGCTTAAGAGCGGGAGGCTCCTACGAGCAGTACTTC.

CDR3 in DNA: TGTGCCAGCAGCCTAACTAGCGTCGAGCAGTACTTC. It encodes CASSLTSVEQYF. The chain is built from TRBV7-9 and TRBJ2-7; TRBD2 agrees at 7 bases. Germline V gene sequence: CDR1 SEHNR, CDR2 FQNEAQ (reference sequence). V was clipped by 5 bases and J by 6 bases; unmatched bases: 4. The CDR3 is 12 residues long.

This clonotype showed up just once. This sequence joins TRBV5-1 and TRBJ1-1; 9 bases fit TRBD1. V lost 2 bases to trimming and J lost 13 bases; unmatched junction nucleotides: 6. The germline CDR1 and CDR2 sequences are SGHRS and YFSETQ. The CDR3 runs 12 residues. This CDR3 reads CASSFSGTGFFF. CDR3 nucleotide sequence: TGCGCCAGCAGCTTTAGCGGGACAGGGTTTTTCTTT.

The chain has TRBV7-9 and TRBJ1-2; the D is unclear. The CDR3 runs 12 residues. V lost 7 bases, J lost 3 bases, and 9 bases lay in between. Germline V gives CDR1 SEHNR, CDR2 FQNEAQ (reference sequence). The CDR3 bases are TGTGCCAGCACGACAACCGACTATGGCTACACCTTC. It is translated as CASTTTDYGYTF.

This clonotype was picked up a small number of times. The chain recombines TRBV20-1 with TRBJ2-7; weak D call: TRBD2 (6 bases). This CDR3 has 13 residues. V was pared by 5 bases and J by 5 bases, with 16 bases between. The germline V gene encodes CDR1 DFQATT and CDR2 SNEGSKA (reference sequence). This chain's CDR3 is CSAARVGRHEQYF. In DNA form, the CDR3 reads TGCAGTGCTGCCAGAGTAGGGAGGCACGAGCAGTACTTC.

At least ten counts were recorded for this clonotype. The chain joins TRBV19 to TRBJ2-7, with TRBD1 as a possible D gene (6 bases). V was pared by 1 base and J by 1 base, with 14 bases between. CDR1 is LNHDA and CDR2 is SQIVND in the germline V gene (reference sequence). The CDR3 is 16 residues long. This CDR3 is CASSIGTQGSSYEQYF. DNA of the CDR3: TGTGCCAGTAGTATAGGCACACAGGGTTCTTCCTACGAGCAGTACTTC.

The chain employs TRBV20-1 and TRBJ2-7; 10 nucleotides agree with TRBD1. The CDR3 has 17 residues. J lost 2 bases, V lost 1 base, and 11 bases had no gene match. Germline assignment: CDR1 DFQATT and CDR2 SNEGSKA (reference sequence). The CDR3 reads CSARVGLGQGSTYEQYF. CDR3 DNA sequence: TGCAGTGCTAGAGTTGGTTTGGGACAGGGGTCAACCTACGAGCAGTACTTC.

The table lists this clonotype with many counts. The gene calls are TRBV11-3 and TRBJ2-1; 8 nucleotides align to TRBD2. V lost 0 bases and J lost 12; bases outside the gene matches: 10. Per the germline V gene, CDR1 is SGHNT and CDR2 is YENEEA. This CDR3 contains 15 residues. The CDR3 nucleotides read TGTGCCAGCAGCTTAGACGGGAGGGCCGGTCGGGCGCAGTTCTTC. It specifies CASSLDGRAGRAQFF.

This clonotype was recorded only once. This chain joins TRBV5-1 and TRBJ2-5, with a tentative D call TRBD1 (6 bases). Trimming cost V 4 bases and J 3 bases, with 16 bases left between them. The germline V gene encodes CDR1 SGHRS and CDR2 YFSETQ. CDR3 length: 15 amino acids. The CDR3 is CASSAVGTPEETQYF. The CDR3 DNA reads as TGCGCCAGCAGCGCCGTGGGGACACCCGAAGAGACCCAGTACTTC.

The chain is built from TRBV7-2 and TRBJ2-5, with 7 bases that match TRBD1. Germline V gene data show CDR1 as SGHTA and CDR2 as FQGNSA. With 5 bases clipped from V and 1 base from J, the junction kept 4 bases outside the gene matches. This CDR3 contains 14 residues. In nucleotides, the CDR3 is TGTGCCAGCAGCCGGGACAGCTCCCAAGAGACCCAGTACTTC. Protein product: CASSRDSSQETQYF.

J is TRBJ1-1 and V is TRBV4-2; the D gene is possibly TRBD1 (6 bases). CDR1 and CDR2 from the germline V gene are LGHNA and YNFKEQ. Trimming removed 0 bases at V and 0 bases at J, with 14 bases between. The CDR3 runs to 17 residues. CDR3 nucleotides: TGTGCCAGCAGCCAAGATTATGGGACACTCATGAACACTGAAGCTTTCTTT. Translating it yields CASSQDYGTLMNTEAFF.

The rearrangement uses TRBV10-3 and TRBJ1-5; TRBD1 matches at 7 bases. Germline values: CDR1 ENHRY, CDR2 SYGVKD. Germline trimming cut 4 bases from V and 6 bases from J; bases unmatched to any gene: 9. The CDR3 spans 15 residues. The CDR3 region has the DNA TGTGCCATCAGTGCCATTGAACAGGGGTCTCAGCCCCAGCATTTT. This gives the protein CAISAIEQGSQPQHF.

Comment on this clonotype: A read error is likely, as this CDR3 ends without the conserved phenylalanine or tryptophan. V is TRBV20-1 and J is TRBJ2-5; D is possibly TRBD1 (5 bases). CDR3 length: 16 residues. V was cut by 4 bases and J by 5 bases, with 23 bases left in between. Germline V gene lookup returns CDR1 DFQATT and CDR2 SNEGSKA (reference sequence). CDR3 in amino acids: CSATETFGQGTETQYS. The CDR3 region has the DNA TGCAGTGCTACCGAGACTTTTGGCCAGGGAACGGAGACCCAGTACTCC.

Many counts were recorded for this clonotype. The genes are TRBV12-3 or TRBV12-4 and TRBJ2-1, with D tentatively TRBD2 (6 bases). V lost 3 bases, J lost 9 bases, and 15 bases lay in between. The CDR3 length is 14 residues. The CDR3 nucleotides read TGTGCCAGCAGTTTCGCGGGACCCAGCAGTGAGCAGTTCTTC. It specifies CASSFAGPSSEQFF.

The chain links TRBV29-1 to TRBJ2-7, with D perhaps given as TRBD1 or TRBD2 (5 bases each). V lost 6 bases, J lost 4 bases, and 10 bases lay in between. Germline V gene lookup returns CDR1 SQVTM and CDR2 ANQGSEA. The CDR3 has 11 amino acids. CDR3 nucleotides: TGCAGCGTCGGGACCACTTACGAGCAGTACTTC. This encodes CSVGTTYEQYF.